The 23 T cell receptor beta chains below were found in one sample sequenced in a study of T cell clusters in autoimmune cytopenias. TRB amplification used approximately 250 ng of peripheral blood genomic DNA. TRB was amplified by touch-down multiplex PCR, primer pools A and B combined. From the multiplex PCR reads, TCRdb lists one entry per CDR3 protein and no DNA. The table lists some 4,600 distinct CDR3 sequences, with roughly 71% in the top ten. Another study also made use of these data, one on T cell repertoires in aging, cancer and after chemotherapy.

Source material: peripheral blood. The receptor source for this set is a human donor in good health.

The V and J genes are TRBV5-4 and TRBJ2-1. CDR1 is SGHNT and CDR2 is YYREEE in the germline V gene (reference sequence). The length of the CDR3 is 15 residues. CDR3 residues: CASSLGGLLQNEQFF.

The V call is TRBV19, the J call TRBJ1-5. CDR3 size: 11 residues. Germline assignment: CDR1 LNHDA and CDR2 SQIVND (reference sequence). The CDR3 spells CASRGGQPQHF.

The J gene is TRBJ1-4, the V gene TRBV29-1. CDR1 and CDR2 (germline): SQVTM, ANQGSEA. The CDR3 length is 11 residues. CDR3 sequence: CSVVAVEKLFF.

The rearrangement joins TRBV5-4 to TRBJ2-2; TCRdb indicates TRBD1, and absent DNA this call remains unverified. This CDR3 comprises 14 residues. CDR1 SGHNT and CDR2 YYREEE come from the germline V gene (reference sequence). The CDR3 sequence: CAGSDRRNTGELFF. Supplemented by reference TRBV5-4 and TRBJ2-2, the full variable domain reads ETGVTQSPTHLIKTRGQQVTLRCSSQSGHNTVSWYQQALGQGPQFIFQYYREEENGRGNFPPRFSGLQFPNYSSELNVNALELDDSALYLCAGSDRRNTGELFFGEGSRLTVL.

The J gene is TRBJ2-1, the V gene TRBV6-1; TCRdb selects TRBD1, and the lack of DNA leaves this call unchecked. The CDR3 is made up of 15 amino acids. Germline values: CDR1 MNHNS, CDR2 SASEGT. The CDR3 reads CASSEQLTGGNEQFF.

This clonotype is labeled medium-sized based on frequency. The rearrangement joins TRBV29-1 to TRBJ2-3; the TCRdb call, TRBD2, lacks DNA for checking. The CDR3 is made up of 15 amino acids. The germline V gene has CDR1 SQVTM and CDR2 ANQGSEA. This chain's CDR3 is CSVGAGRGAQDTQYF.

The chain uses TRBV6-5 and TRBJ1-2; with no DNA, the TCRdb D assignment of TRBD1 cannot be verified. Germline values: CDR1 MNHEY, CDR2 SVGAGI. The CDR3 consists of 19 residues. CDR3 sequence reads: CASSYSKSGQGMHGVGYTF.

The rearrangement joins TRBV7-2 to TRBJ1-1; TCRdb calls TRBD1, which cannot be checked without DNA. This CDR3 contains 13 residues. The germline V gene has CDR1 SGHTA and CDR2 FQGNSA. The CDR3 loop reads CASSTREDTEAFF.

In terms of frequency, this clonotype is medium-sized. The rearrangement uses TRBV19 and TRBJ2-2. The CDR3 has 15 residues. Germline lookup yields CDR1 LNHDA and CDR2 SQIVND (reference sequence). CDR3 protein: CASSMISRDTGELFF.

The rearrangement links TRBV19 to TRBJ2-4; the D gene TCRdb calls, TRBD1, cannot be checked with no DNA. The CDR3 extends over 15 amino acids. Germline lookup yields CDR1 LNHDA and CDR2 SQIVND (reference sequence). CDR3 amino acids: CASSWWGRVENIQYF.

This clonotype ranks as medium-sized in terms of frequency. J is TRBJ2-2 and V is TRBV18. From germline, CDR1 is KGHSH and CDR2 LQKENI. CDR3 length: 15 residues. This chain's CDR3 is CASSPAKISSGELFF. The full variable domain, its missing parts supplied by reference TRBV18 and TRBJ2-2, is NAGVMQNPRHLVRRRGQEARLRCSPMKGHSHVYWYRQLPEEGLKFMVYLQKENIIDESGMPKERFSAEFPKEGPSILRIQQVVRGDSAAYFCASSPAKISSGELFFGEGSRLTVL.

This clonotype is deemed medium-sized (0.01 to 0.1%) by its frequency. This chain connects TRBV30 to TRBJ1-6. The V gene's germline CDR1 is GTSNPN and CDR2 SVGIG (reference sequence). The CDR3 runs to 17 residues. CDR3: CAWSVPPLGSYNSPLHF. The whole variable domain, remainder taken from reference TRBV30 and TRBJ1-6, is SQTIHQWPATLVQPVGSPLSLECTVEGTSNPNLYWYRQAAGRGLQLLFYSVGIGQISSEVPQNLSASRPQDRQFILSSKKLLLSDSGFYLCAWSVPPLGSYNSPLHFGNGTRLTVT.

J is TRBJ1-6 and V is TRBV6-2 or TRBV6-3; TCRdb's D gene call, TRBD1, goes unchecked for lack of DNA. Germline values: CDR1 MNHEY, CDR2 SVGEGT. CDR3 length equals 15 residues. This CDR3 is CASSWGQGGFAPLHF.

The V and J genes are TRBV12-3 or TRBV12-4 and TRBJ2-7; without DNA, the TCRdb call of TRBD1 cannot be checked. CDR3 size: 13 residues. This chain's CDR3 is CASSRDRGAEQYF.

The chain joins TRBV6-2 or TRBV6-3 to TRBJ1-2; TCRdb indicates TRBD1, and absent DNA this call remains unverified. There are 15 residues in the CDR3. Germline lookup yields CDR1 MNHEY and CDR2 SVGEGT. This CDR3 reads CASKTQTGPNYGYTF.

The rearrangement uses TRBV27 and TRBJ1-1; the D gene TCRdb calls, TRBD1, cannot be checked with no DNA. There are 16 residues in the CDR3. Germline V gives CDR1 MNHEY, CDR2 SMNVEV (reference sequence). CDR3 protein: CASSQGRYRTLTEAFF.

J is TRBJ2-1 and V is TRBV19; TCRdb lists TRBD1, though no DNA is available to test this call. The CDR3 runs to 15 residues. Germline V gene sequence: CDR1 LNHDA, CDR2 SQIVND (reference sequence). The CDR3: CASRDRDSPYNEQFF.

The chain has TRBV6-5 and TRBJ2-7. Germline V lookup: CDR1 MNHEY, CDR2 SVGAGI. The CDR3 totals 14 residues. This CDR3 is CASSPLDSAYEQYF.

The chain carries TRBV6-1 and TRBJ2-5; the D gene TCRdb calls, TRBD2, cannot be checked with no DNA. CDR3 length: 17 amino acids. Germline loops: CDR1 MNHNS, CDR2 SASEGT. The CDR3 region is CASSEVGGGAWAETQYF.

The gene calls are TRBV12-3 or TRBV12-4 and TRBJ1-4; TCRdb lists TRBD1, though no DNA is available to test this call. The CDR3 contains 14 residues. The CDR3 sequence is CASSPSDRSAKLFF.

V is TRBV12-3 or TRBV12-4 and J is TRBJ1-6; TCRdb's D gene call, TRBD1, goes unchecked for lack of DNA. The CDR3 has 15 amino acids. The CDR3: CASRKGQGANSPLHF.

CDR3 amino acids: CASGQAGTSTDTQYF. The rearrangement joins TRBV19 to TRBJ2-3; TCRdb picks TRBD1, but there is no DNA to check that call. This CDR3 region has 15 residues. Looked up from germline, CDR1 is LNHDA and CDR2 is SQIVND (reference sequence). The full variable domain, rest sourced from reference TRBV19 and TRBJ2-3, is DGGITQSPKYLFRKEGQNVTLSCEQNLNHDAMYWYRQDPGQGLRLIYYSQIVNDFQKGDIAEGYSVSREKKESFPLTVTSAQKNPTAFYLCASGQAGTSTDTQYFGPGTRLTVL.

This clonotype counts as medium-sized by frequency. The J gene is TRBJ2-5, the V gene TRBV19; TCRdb designates TRBD1, a call that cannot be tested without DNA. CDR1 is LNHDA and CDR2 is SQIVND in the germline V gene (reference sequence). This CDR3 spans 15 amino acids. The CDR3 sequence is CASGPPGTGKETQYF.